This T cell receptor (beta chain) originates from a study of beta chain features in type 1 diabetes. Germline assignment: CDR1 LNHDA and CDR2 SQIVND (reference sequence). CDR3 size: 14 residues. V was trimmed by 3 bases and J by 0 bases, leaving 6 bases between them. Study outcomes and limitations: The study notes PCR might favor shorter templates equally in patients and controls. A potential influence of HLA type upon TCRB rearrangement remained unresolved herein. Among all four CD4+ subsets, Type 1 diabetes patients had TCRB CDR3s that were moderately but significantly shorter.

Concerning this clone: Its antigen is currently unknown.

Isolated RNA was reverse transcribed in full, so expressed TCRB transcripts were sequenced. Only in-frame clones appear in the TCRdb table, and some are missing; sequencing was by immunoSEQ multiplex PCR. The sample includes 500,000 to 850,000 clones, over 12% of them seen just once. Via CD45RO/CCR7/CD25/CD127/CD95/CD27, cells of the CD4+ naive, central memory, regulatory and stem cell-like memory subsets were sorted. Populations obtained by sorting all exceeded 95% purity. Sequenced: naive CD4+ T cells from blood. The genes are TRBV19 and TRBJ1-5; D call uncertain. This sequence originates from a man aged 18 to 35 with type 1 diabetes. The DNA for the CDR3 is TGTGCCAGTAGTATTGGTTATAGCAATCAGCCCCAGCATTTT. Its protein product is CASSIGYSNQPQHF.